A single sample is the source of the 19 T cell receptor beta chains below, sequenced in a study of T cells in Graves' hyperthyroidism and ophthalmopathy. RNA transcripts were the template for amplifying TCR beta CDR3 regions. With the HTBI primer set, the TCR CDR3 went through a first round of RT-PCR. TCRdb fed the multiplex PCR reads into MiXCR, producing one record per CDR3 protein. The table lists about 360,000 distinct CDR3 sequences, approximately 19% of them singletons, with about 3.5% in the top ten. The sample taken for sequencing was blood. The origin of the receptors is a young woman with Graves' hyperthyroidism.

This clonotype has ten or more counts. The chain uses TRBV5-1 and TRBJ1-2; 9 nucleotides align to TRBD1. The CDR3 consists of 14 residues. Unmatched junction bases numbered 6, after V lost 1 base and J lost 8 bases. Looked up from germline, CDR1 is SGHRS and CDR2 is YFSETQ. CDR3 protein: CASSLPDRGGGYTF. The DNA for the CDR3 is TGCGCCAGCAGCTTGCCGGACAGGGGTGGCGGCTACACCTTC. Filled out from reference TRBV5-1 and TRBJ1-2, the complete variable domain reads KAGVTQTPRYLIKTRGQQVTLSCSPISGHRSVSWYQQTPGQGLQFLFEYFSETQRNKGNFPGRFSGRQFSNSRSEMNVSTLELGDSALYLCASSLPDRGGGYTFGSGTRLTVV.

This clonotype has at least ten counts. V and J are TRBV5-1 and TRBJ2-7; tentative D call: TRBD2 (5 bases). V lost 0 bases and J 3 bases, leaving 10 bases between the germline ends. CDR1 and CDR2 (germline): SGHRS, YFSETQ. The CDR3 consists of 14 residues. CDR3 amino acids: CASSLVGGGYEQYF. For the CDR3, the DNA is TGCGCCAGCAGCTTGGTGGGTGGAGGCTACGAGCAGTACTTC.

This clonotype has a count of ten or more. The chain carries TRBV28 and TRBJ1-1, with D unclear. CDR1 MDHEN and CDR2 SYDVKM come from the germline V gene. The CDR3 spans 15 residues. The V gene lost 8 bases and the J gene lost 1 base, with 17 bases spanning the gap. The CDR3 coding sequence is TGTGCCAGCGGTCTCATATATACCGGGAACACTGAAGCTTTCTTT. Protein sequence: CASGLIYTGNTEAFF.

This clonotype was seen ten or more times. The chain carries TRBV6-5 and TRBJ2-2; D remains unclear. Germline values: CDR1 MNHEY, CDR2 SVGAGI. With 0 bases removed from V and 6 bases from J, the gap between germline ends came to 5 bases. The CDR3 totals 13 residues. The CDR3 loop reads CASSYSRSGELFF. In DNA, the CDR3 is TGTGCCAGCAGTTACTCCCGATCCGGGGAGCTGTTTTTT.

This clonotype was seen at least ten times. The chain couples TRBV4-2 to TRBJ1-3; D unclear. Germline V gives CDR1 LGHNA, CDR2 YNFKEQ. Trimming shortened V by 2 bases and J by 0 bases, and 8 bases separated the two germline ends. The CDR3 is 15 amino acids. CDR3 sequence reads: CASSQMGASGNTIYF. DNA of the CDR3: TGTGCCAGCAGCCAAATGGGAGCCTCTGGAAACACCATATATTTT.

This chain uses TRBV10-1 with TRBJ1-2; 9 bases line up with TRBD1. Germline values: CDR1 WNHNN, CDR2 SYGVQD (reference sequence). The V gene end was trimmed by 6 bases and the J gene end by 4 bases; junction bases not matched to a gene: 18. The CDR3 is 18 residues long. The CDR3 spells CASREERRDREFVYGYTF. The CDR3 bases are TGCGCCAGCAGAGAAGAACGCCGGGACAGGGAGTTTGTCTATGGCTACACCTTC.

This clonotype was seen at least ten times. This chain connects TRBV2 to TRBJ2-7, with 8 bases that match TRBD2. Trimming took 5 bases from V and 6 from J; bases not matched to a gene: 6. Germline V CDR1 and CDR2: SNHLY, FYNNEI. CDR3 length: 13 residues. The CDR3 DNA is TGTGCCAGCAGTAATATCGGGAGGGGCGAGCAGTACTTC. Translated, it gives CASSNIGRGEQYF.

V gene TRBV6-2 or TRBV6-3 combines with J gene TRBJ1-5; D is perhaps TRBD1 (5 bases). This CDR3 is built from 14 residues. V gave up 0 bases and J gave up 6 bases, with 9 bases separating them. Germline V gene sequence: CDR1 MNHEY, CDR2 SVGEGT. The CDR3 DNA follows: TGTGCCAGCAGTTACTCAGTCCAGGGTCAGCCCCAGCATTTT. Its translation is CASSYSVQGQPQHF.

In this sample, this clonotype turned up many times. The V and J genes are TRBV6-5 and TRBJ1-3; D uncertain. Germline CDR1 is MNHEY and CDR2 is SVGAGI. CDR3 size: 15 residues. Trimming left V 0 bases short and J 7 bases short, with 13 bases between. This CDR3 reads CASSYSWPHGNTIYF. CDR3 DNA sequence: TGTGCCAGCAGTTACTCATGGCCCCACGGGAACACCATATATTTT.

This clonotype was found many times. The chain recombines TRBV11-2 with TRBJ2-7; the D gene is possibly TRBD2 (5 bases). This CDR3 region has 16 residues. The germline CDR1 and CDR2 sequences are SGHAT and FQNNGV. V gave up 0 bases and J gave up 6 bases, with 18 bases separating them. For the CDR3, the DNA is TGTGCCAGCAGCTTAGACCGGACTGCTGTTACCTCCGAGCAGTACTTC. Encoded protein: CASSLDRTAVTSEQYF.

The J gene is TRBJ1-2, the V gene TRBV28, with D uncertain. The V and J ends lost 10 bases and 6 bases respectively, with 15 bases between them. The germline V gene encodes CDR1 MDHEN and CDR2 SYDVKM. The CDR3 has 12 amino acids. CDR3 nucleotides: TGTGCCATCACTGGGCGTCCAAATGGCTACACCTTC. It is translated as CAITGRPNGYTF.

The chain links TRBV2 to TRBJ1-2; D remains unclear. The CDR3 is 15 amino acids. The V gene lost 2 bases and the J gene lost 0 bases, with 10 bases spanning the gap. The germline V gene has CDR1 SNHLY and CDR2 FYNNEI. The CDR3 region is CASSERRITNYGYTF. The CDR3 nucleotides read TGTGCCAGCAGTGAACGGAGGATTACTAACTATGGCTACACCTTC.

This clonotype was seen a handful of times. A much larger clone lies one base from this, so it may be a read error. The missing conserved phenylalanine or tryptophan at the end of this CDR3 makes a read error likely. The rearrangement joins TRBV5-1 to TRBJ1-2; 8 bases are a match to TRBD1. The CDR3 length is 15 residues. V was pared by 2 bases and J by 2 bases, with 5 bases of the junction left unmatched. Germline V gives CDR1 SGHRS, CDR2 YFSETQ. The CDR3 loop reads CASSLSQGANYGYTV. CDR3 sequence (DNA): TGCGCCAGCAGCTTATCGCAGGGGGCAAACTATGGCTACACCGTC.

This clonotype was picked up many times. The rearrangement joins TRBV28 to TRBJ2-5, with D unresolved. This CDR3 is 14 amino acids long. CDR1 and CDR2 from the germline V gene are MDHEN and SYDVKM. V shed 5 bases and J shed 7 bases, with 17 bases lying between them. The CDR3 region has the DNA TGTGCCAGCAGTCCCCTCCAGAGCGAAGGGACCCAGTACTTC. Amino acids: CASSPLQSEGTQYF.

The chain is built from TRBV7-9 and TRBJ2-7; the D is unclear. Trimming shortened V by 5 bases and J by 4 bases, and 9 bases separated the two germline ends. Per the germline V gene, CDR1 is SEHNR and CDR2 is FQNEAQ (reference sequence). The CDR3 sequence is 12 residues long. CDR3 coding DNA: TGTGCCAGCAGCACCACTCAGTACGAGCAGTACTTC. Its protein product is CASSTTQYEQYF.

This clonotype was counted at least ten times. V and J are TRBV10-3 and TRBJ1-3; D is unresolved. This CDR3 contains 16 residues. CDR1 and CDR2 from the germline V gene are ENHRY and SYGVKD. Trimming took 9 bases from V and 1 from J, leaving 19 bases between them. In nucleotides, the CDR3 is TGTGCCATTTCAACCGAGCAGCCCCGTTCTGGAAACACCATATATTTT. The encoded protein is CAISTEQPRSGNTIYF.

This clonotype was observed many times. CDR3 loop: CSARDGSQKETQYF. CDR3 DNA: TGCAGTGCTAGAGATGGGAGCCAAAAAGAGACCCAGTACTTC. The V call is TRBV20-1, the J call TRBJ2-5, with D tentatively TRBD2 (5 bases). The CDR3 totals 14 residues. Deletions cut 0 bases from V and 3 bases from J, with 11 bases between. Germline loops: CDR1 DFQATT, CDR2 SNEGSKA (reference sequence).

The chain carries TRBV13 and TRBJ1-2; perhaps TRBD1 as D (6 bases). The germline V gene has CDR1 PRHDT and CDR2 FYEKMQ (reference sequence). V lost 3 bases, J lost 7 bases, and 9 bases lay in between. CDR3 size: 12 residues. Here the CDR3 reads CASSFGQPGYTF. CDR3 sequence (DNA): TGTGCCAGCAGCTTCGGACAGCCTGGCTACACCTTC.

This clonotype appeared once. A much larger clone differs from this one at a single base, so this may be a read error. The V and J genes are TRBV5-1 and TRBJ1-2; no clear D. CDR1 SGHRS and CDR2 YFSETQ come from the germline V gene. This CDR3 spans 12 amino acids. The CDR3 bases are TGCGCCAGCAGCTTGGGAGAGTATGGCTACAGCTTC. This sequence encodes CASSLGEYGYSF. The full variable domain, its missing parts supplied by reference TRBV5-1 and TRBJ1-2, is KAGVTQTPRYLIKTRGQQVTLSCSPISGHRSVSWYQQTPGQGLQFLFEYFSETQRNKGNFPGRFSGRQFSNSRSEMNVSTLELGDSALYLCASSLGEYGYSFGSGTRLTVV.